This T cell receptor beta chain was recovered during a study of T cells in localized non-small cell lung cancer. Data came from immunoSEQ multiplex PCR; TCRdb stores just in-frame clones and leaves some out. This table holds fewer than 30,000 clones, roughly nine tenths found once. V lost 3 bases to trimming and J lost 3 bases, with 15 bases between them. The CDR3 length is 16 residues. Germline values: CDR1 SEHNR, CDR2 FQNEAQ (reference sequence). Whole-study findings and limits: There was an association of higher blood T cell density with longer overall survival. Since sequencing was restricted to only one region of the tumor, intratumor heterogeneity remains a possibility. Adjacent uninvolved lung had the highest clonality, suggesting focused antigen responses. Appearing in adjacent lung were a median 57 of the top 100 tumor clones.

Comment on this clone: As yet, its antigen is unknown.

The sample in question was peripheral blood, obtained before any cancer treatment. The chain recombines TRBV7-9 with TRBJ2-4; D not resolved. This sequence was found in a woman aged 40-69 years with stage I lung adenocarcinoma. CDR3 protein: CASSLGFQERKNIQYF. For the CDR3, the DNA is TGTGCCAGCAGCTTGGGGTTTCAGGAACGCAAAAACATTCAGTACTTC.